This T cell receptor beta chain was sequenced in a study of patients and donors after allogeneic stem cell transplantation. TCRdb reprocessed the RT-PCR reads via MiXCR and lists one record per CDR3 protein. The repertoire holds roughly 880,000 distinct CDR3 sequences, with 15% to 20% as singletons. Per germline, CDR1 MNHNS and CDR2 SASEGT. V was cut by 0 bases and J by 1 base, with 12 bases left in between. CDR3 length: 16 amino acids. The rearrangement joins TRBV6-1 to TRBJ2-5, with no clear D. The receptor was derived from a human donor who was either an allogeneic HSCT recipient or a stem cell or donor lymphocyte infusion donor (not recorded which). It is not recorded whose cells these are; they may come from a transplant donor. Sequences were obtained from blood, either unsorted or a sorted T cell fraction (not recorded which). The CDR3 sequence: CASSEAVKGPQETQYF. The CDR3 nucleotides read TGTGCCAGCAGTGAAGCTGTCAAGGGTCCCCAAGAGACCCAGTACTTC.